What follows are 9 T cell receptor beta chains derived from one specimen sequenced in a study of metastatic and nonmetastatic thyroid tumors. Using MiXCR, TCRdb re-called clones from the PCR reads. The sample records 15,000 to 20,000 clones, over 25% being singletons. The entire patient cohort was treatment-naive prior to thyroid surgery. The material sequenced was blood. The receptors were sampled from a female donor with papillary thyroid cancer or a benign thyroid nodule (not recorded which). Some clones in this sample may be carry-over from other donors' samples.

This clone was detected many times. The J gene is TRBJ1-1, the V gene TRBV20-1; D is unclear. Trimming removed 2 bases at V and 5 bases at J, with 12 bases between. This CDR3 is built from 13 residues. Germline CDR1 is DFQATT and CDR2 is SNEGSKA (reference sequence). For the CDR3, the DNA is TGCAGTGCTAGACCCTTCAGCGAGACTGAAGCTTTCTTT. Protein product: CSARPFSETEAFF.

As to this clone: Lacking the conserved final phenylalanine or tryptophan, this CDR3 likely reflects a read error. This chain connects TRBV4-1 to TRBJ1-1, with D unresolved. CDR3 length: 14 amino acids. Germline CDR1 is MGHRA and CDR2 is YSYEKL. V was pared by 4 bases and J by 3 bases, with 12 bases between. The CDR3 DNA follows: TGCGCCAGCAGCCGCTGGCTCGGGGACACTGAAGCTTTCTCT. Its translation: CASSRWLGDTEAFS.

Notes on this clone: One junction end disagrees with the germline gene, perhaps due to a read error. The chain is built from TRBV6-1 and TRBJ2-1; no definite D call. Looked up from germline, CDR1 is MNHNS and CDR2 is SASEGT. CDR3 length: 13 residues. The CDR3 is CASSPGSYNEQFF. The CDR3 nucleotides are TGCGCCAGCAGCCCCGGTTCCTACAATGAGCAGTTCTTC.

This clone was seen only a few times. As DNA, the CDR3 is TGTGCCAGCAGTTCCGGGACATTGGGAAGGTCACCCCTCCACTTT. Its protein product is CASSSGTLGRSPLHF. The rearrangement links TRBV6-2 or TRBV6-3 to TRBJ1-6, with a tentative D call TRBD1 (6 bases). Deletions cut 4 bases from V and 10 bases from J, with 17 bases between. The CDR3 has 15 amino acids. CDR1 is MNHEY, CDR2 SVGEGT, per germline.

This clone was recorded many times. This rearrangement joins TRBV11-2 to TRBJ1-2; D gene ambiguous. V shed 5 bases and J shed 13 bases, with 17 bases lying between them. This CDR3 comprises 12 residues. Germline V gene data show CDR1 as SGHAT and CDR2 as FQNNGV. CDR3 protein: CASSDEKEPVTF. CDR3 DNA sequence: TGTGCCAGCAGCGATGAGAAAGAGCCAGTCACCTTC.

This chain connects TRBV3-1 to TRBJ1-5; D call uncertain. V was trimmed by 1 base and J by 6 bases, leaving 7 bases between them. There are 13 residues in the CDR3. Germline loops: CDR1 LGHDT, CDR2 YNNKEL (reference sequence). CDR3 in DNA: TGTGCCAGCAGCCAAGGGGTGGGTCAGCCCCAGCATTTT. It codes for CASSQGVGQPQHF. Supplemented by reference TRBV3-1 and TRBJ1-5, the full variable domain reads DTAVSQTPKYLVTQMGNDKSIKCEQNLGHDTMYWYKQDSKKFLKIMFSYNNKELIINETVPNRFSPKSPDKAHLNLHINSLELGDSAVYFCASSQGVGQPQHFGDGTRLSIL.

Concerning this clone: The junction departs from germline at one end; a sequencing error may be responsible. The J gene is TRBJ2-7, the V gene TRBV7-2; TRBD1 might be the D (5 bases). This CDR3 region has 14 residues. Germline V gene data show CDR1 as SGHTA and CDR2 as FQGNSA. The CDR3 DNA is TGTGCCAGCGGCTTATTTGGGGCCTCCTACGAGCAGTACTTC. Translation: CASGLFGASYEQYF.

The CDR3 protein is CASSLLQGMNTEAFF. The CDR3 bases are TGTGCCAGCAGCTTGCTACAGGGGATGAACACTGAAGCTTTCTTT. The rearrangement links TRBV5-4 to TRBJ1-1, with 7 nucleotides matching TRBD1. The germline gives CDR1 SGHNT, CDR2 YYREEE (reference sequence). J lost 0 bases, V lost 1 base, and 3 bases had no gene match. The CDR3 totals 15 residues. The variable domain in full, completed from reference TRBV5-4 and TRBJ1-1, reads ETGVTQSPTHLIKTRGQQVTLRCSSQSGHNTVSWYQQALGQGPQFIFQYYREEENGRGNFPPRFSGLQFPNYSSELNVNALELDDSALYLCASSLLQGMNTEAFFGQGTRLTVV.

The chain recombines TRBV11-2 with TRBJ2-7; 13 nucleotides match TRBD2. The germline gives CDR1 SGHAT, CDR2 FQNNGV. The CDR3 extends over 18 amino acids. V gave up 1 base and J gave up 4 bases; unmatched junction bases: 10. The CDR3, as DNA: TGTGCCAGCAGCTTAGGTGGACTAGCGGGAGTATCCAGGTACGAGCAGTACTTC. It encodes CASSLGGLAGVSRYEQYF.